Listed below are T cell receptor beta chains from one sample, sequenced in a study of regulatory T cells in long-lasting Graves disease. TCRdb re-called the multiplex PCR reads with MiXCR, one entry per CDR3 protein. The table lists about 290,000 distinct CDR3 sequences, under 25% of them singletons, with more than 50% in the top ten. The source was peripheral blood mononuclear cells (PBMCs), collected when the disease was refractory, from a patient treated with antithyroid drugs. The receptors were sampled from a female donor with Graves disease. Each CDR3 is given with its conserved first and last residue. Fields, in order: J gene, V gene, CDR3 protein.

j_call: TRBJ2-1; v_call: TRBV18; cdr3_aa: CASSPLGTGNNEQFF
j_call: TRBJ2-2; v_call: TRBV12-3/TRBV12-4; cdr3_aa: CASSGGSGRNTGELFF
j_call: TRBJ2-7; v_call: TRBV5-6; cdr3_aa: CASAPGRSSYEQYF
j_call: TRBJ1-1; v_call: TRBV9; cdr3_aa: CASSQSRRDTEAFF
j_call: TRBJ2-7; v_call: TRBV4-3; cdr3_aa: CASSQEGTGAYEQYF
j_call: TRBJ2-3; v_call: TRBV4-1; cdr3_aa: CASSQTSAGDTQYF
j_call: TRBJ2-6; v_call: TRBV27; cdr3_aa: CASSRAVEGIRSGANVLTF
j_call: TRBJ2-7; v_call: TRBV28; cdr3_aa: CASDRDRGYEQYF
j_call: TRBJ2-7; v_call: TRBV20-1; cdr3_aa: CSARTWDSGIEQYF
j_call: TRBJ1-2; v_call: TRBV3-1; cdr3_aa: CASSLGGGRTNYGYTF
j_call: TRBJ1-5; v_call: TRBV12-3/TRBV12-4; cdr3_aa: CASSLMWTGETQPQHF
j_call: TRBJ1-5; v_call: TRBV15; cdr3_aa: CATSRDNWVDGYSNQPQHF
j_call: TRBJ2-7; v_call: TRBV11-2; cdr3_aa: CASSLEAGSSYEQYF
j_call: TRBJ1-5; v_call: TRBV6-2/TRBV6-3; cdr3_aa: CASSRDTSNQPQHF
j_call: TRBJ1-5; v_call: TRBV18; cdr3_aa: CASSPADSLNQPQHF
j_call: TRBJ1-1; v_call: TRBV5-1; cdr3_aa: CASSLGPTNTEAFF
j_call: TRBJ2-5; v_call: TRBV9; cdr3_aa: CASSQGALQAIQETQYF
j_call: TRBJ2-1; v_call: TRBV2; cdr3_aa: CASSEKGGTSFMSYNEQFF
j_call: TRBJ2-7; v_call: TRBV30; cdr3_aa: CAWSLGFYEQYF
j_call: TRBJ1-1; v_call: TRBV6-2/TRBV6-3; cdr3_aa: CASSYDPSMNTEAFF
j_call: TRBJ2-2; v_call: TRBV19; cdr3_aa: CASSIASGVTGELFF
j_call: TRBJ2-5; v_call: TRBV29-1; cdr3_aa: CSVDASGTGVDQYF
j_call: TRBJ1-2; v_call: TRBV29-1; cdr3_aa: CSVERGGSHLLNYGYTF
j_call: TRBJ2-5; v_call: TRBV29-1; cdr3_aa: CSVGDWGVGETQYF
j_call: TRBJ2-5; v_call: TRBV3-1; cdr3_aa: CASSYSGGETQYF
j_call: TRBJ2-2; v_call: TRBV7-9; cdr3_aa: CASSLVQNTGELFF
j_call: TRBJ2-7; v_call: TRBV3-1; cdr3_aa: CASSQGPAIYEQYF
j_call: TRBJ2-2; v_call: TRBV20-1; cdr3_aa: CSAIGATGELFF
j_call: TRBJ1-1; v_call: TRBV6-5; cdr3_aa: CASSYILIRGTEAFF
j_call: TRBJ2-5; v_call: TRBV15; cdr3_aa: CATSRDGMETSRQETQYF
j_call: TRBJ2-7; v_call: TRBV13; cdr3_aa: CASSLHGSQYF
j_call: TRBJ1-4; v_call: TRBV10-3; cdr3_aa: CAISDATGGREKLFF
j_call: TRBJ2-7; v_call: TRBV27; cdr3_aa: CASSSLSPYEQYF
j_call: TRBJ2-1; v_call: TRBV7-3; cdr3_aa: CASSFGQDSNEQFF
j_call: TRBJ1-2; v_call: TRBV6-1; cdr3_aa: CASSDPGERGYTF
j_call: TRBJ1-6; v_call: TRBV28; cdr3_aa: CASTRGPGAINSPLHF
j_call: TRBJ2-3; v_call: TRBV20-1; cdr3_aa: CSARGGSTDTQYF
j_call: TRBJ1-1; v_call: TRBV12-3/TRBV12-4; cdr3_aa: CASSLGTGLSTEAFF
j_call: TRBJ1-6; v_call: TRBV12-3/TRBV12-4; cdr3_aa: CASSLTVVNSPLHF
j_call: TRBJ1-2; v_call: TRBV6-1; cdr3_aa: CASSQGPSGYTF
j_call: TRBJ2-7; v_call: TRBV2; cdr3_aa: CASSVRSGGLNSYEQYF
j_call: TRBJ2-4; v_call: TRBV2; cdr3_aa: CASSESGWGPNIQYF